The rows below give T cell receptor beta chains drawn from one sample of a study of shared clonotypes between healthy human individuals. Measured with immunoSEQ multiplex PCR; TCRdb has only the in-frame clones, and not every one. The sample lists 740,000 or so clones; roughly 73% were seen once. The material sequenced was memory CD4+ T cells sorted from blood. Every receptor here comes from a woman under 40 in good health. Both conserved end residues are part of each CDR3. D genes are given only for firm matches. The size entry is marked missing in some rows and otherwise reads once, few, many or a size class.

abundance	d_gene	v_gene	j_gene	CDR3aa	CDR3nt
NA	NA	TRBV7-9	TRBJ2-7	CASSFLSSYEQYF	TGTGCCAGCAGCTTTCTGAGCTCCTACGAGCAGTACTTC
NA	TRBD1	TRBV5-1	TRBJ2-2	CASSLRTGEAGELFF	TGCGCCAGCAGCTTGAGGACAGGGGAGGCCGGGGAGCTGTTTTTT
NA	NA	TRBV27	TRBJ1-5	CASRLTDDQPQHF	TGTGCCAGCAGGTTGACAGACGATCAGCCCCAGCATTTT
few	TRBD2	TRBV19	TRBJ2-3	CASNSVASGNTDTQYF	TGTGCCAGTAATAGTGTCGCTAGCGGGAACACAGATACGCAGTATTTT
NA	TRBD2	TRBV7-6	TRBJ2-3	CASSPGLAGGTDTQYF	TGTGCCAGCAGCCCAGGACTAGCGGGAGGCACAGATACGCAGTATTTT
few	NA	TRBV6-6	TRBJ2-1	CASKQGQRDEQFF	TGTGCCAGCAAACAGGGCCAAAGGGATGAGCAGTTCTTC
NA	NA	TRBV28	TRBJ1-6	CASSSRVGNSPLHF	TGTGCCAGCAGTTCGCGGGTGGGTAATTCACCCCTCCACTTT
NA	TRBD1	TRBV6-5	TRBJ1-2	CAGSRTGANYGYTF	TGTGCCGGCAGCCGTACAGGGGCCAACTATGGCTACACCTTC
once	NA	TRBV19	TRBJ2-1	CASSGDYQSYNEQFF	TGTGCCAGTAGTGGCGACTATCAATCGTACAATGAGCAGTTCTTC
NA	NA	TRBV28	TRBJ1-5	CASSLNGGAKEPQHF	TGTGCCAGCAGTTTGAATGGGGGGGCTAAGGAGCCCCAGCATTTT
NA	NA	TRBV11-2	TRBJ2-1	CASSLYRETFNEQFF	TGTGCCAGCAGCTTATACAGGGAGACCTTCAATGAGCAGTTCTTC
NA	TRBD2	TRBV7-2	TRBJ2-1	CASQFGAGGWNEQFF	TGTGCCAGTCAATTCGGAGCGGGAGGTTGGAATGAGCAGTTCTTC
NA	TRBD1	TRBV11-1	TRBJ1-2	CASSRDRDDYGYTF	TGTGCCAGCAGCAGGGACAGGGATGACTATGGCTACACCTTC
NA	TRBD2	TRBV7-9	TRBJ2-1	CASSWGLADNEQFF	TGTGCCAGCAGCTGGGGACTAGCGGATAATGAGCAGTTCTTC
NA	NA	TRBV27	TRBJ2-3	CASSLSRGGDTQYF	TGTGCCAGCAGTTTGTCCAGGGGAGGAGATACGCAGTATTTT
NA	NA	TRBV5-1	TRBJ2-3	CASSAASDGTQYF	TGCGCCAGCAGCGCCGCTAGCGACGGTACGCAGTATTTT
NA	NA	TRBV5-1	TRBJ2-5	CASSPILGTQETQYF	TGCGCCAGCAGTCCCATCCTGGGGACTCAAGAGACCCAGTACTTC
NA	NA	TRBV14	TRBJ1-1	CASSQLRNTEAFF	TGTGCCAGCAGCCAACTACGGAACACTGAAGCTTTCTTT
NA	NA	TRBV6-5	TRBJ1-4	CASSLASGGEKLFF	TGTGCCAGCAGTTTGGCGAGTGGAGGTGAAAAACTGTTTTTT
once	NA	TRBV28	TRBJ1-1	CASGENTEAFF	TGTGCCAGCGGGGAAAACACTGAAGCTTTCTTT
NA	NA	TRBV27	TRBJ1-5	CASRERVNQPQHF	TGTGCCAGCAGAGAGAGGGTCAATCAGCCCCAGCATTTT
NA	NA	TRBV5-6	TRBJ2-1	CASGKTLLSSYNEQFF	TGTGCCAGCGGGAAGACTTTATTAAGCTCCTACAATGAGCAGTTCTTC
once	TRBD2	TRBV11-2	TRBJ2-7	CASRPTSGTYEQYF	TGTGCCAGCAGACCGACTAGCGGAACCTACGAGCAGTACTTC
NA	NA	TRBV11-2	TRBJ2-5	CASSLVVGTQTQYF	TGTGCCAGCAGCTTAGTGGTGGGAACGCAGACCCAGTACTTC
NA	NA	TRBV19	TRBJ2-1	CASSIEGSTYNEQFF	TGTGCCAGTAGTATAGAGGGGAGCACCTACAATGAGCAGTTCTTC
few	NA	TRBV6-1	TRBJ2-2	CASTYGSRYTGELFF	TGTGCCAGCACCTACGGGAGTCGATATACCGGGGAGCTGTTTTTT
few	TRBD2	TRBV19	TRBJ2-7	CASSIKRGFPYEQYF	TGTGCCAGTAGTATAAAGCGGGGGTTCCCCTACGAGCAGTACTTC
NA	TRBD2	TRBV18	TRBJ2-7	CASSPGTSSAYEQYF	TGTGCCAGCTCACCGGGGACTAGCAGCGCCTACGAGCAGTACTTC
NA	NA	TRBV29-1	TRBJ2-3	CSVAGGTPTDTQYF	TGCAGCGTCGCCGGGGGCACCCCCACAGATACGCAGTATTTT
NA	NA	TRBV7-2	TRBJ1-2	CASSLGGAGGYTF	TGTGCCAGCAGCTTAGGGGGGGCTGGCGGCTACACCTTC
NA	TRBD1	TRBV28	TRBJ2-5	CASSLGQGAWETQYF	TGTGCCAGCAGTTTAGGGCAGGGGGCGTGGGAGACCCAGTACTTC
NA	TRBD2	TRBV5-1	TRBJ2-1	CASSSLNSGSGEQFF	TGCGCCAGCAGCTCTCTAAATAGCGGGTCAGGGGAGCAGTTCTTC
once	NA	TRBV20-1	TRBJ2-7	CSAGQAYEQYF	TGCAGTGCTGGGCAGGCTTACGAGCAGTACTTC
once	TRBD1	TRBV2	TRBJ2-1	CASSPHFQGADNEQFF	TGTGCCAGCAGTCCTCACTTTCAGGGGGCGGACAATGAGCAGTTCTTC
NA	TRBD2	TRBV28	TRBJ2-7	CASSLTSGRAYEQYF	TGTGCCAGCAGTTTGACTAGCGGGAGGGCTTACGAGCAGTACTTC
few	NA	TRBV10-1	TRBJ2-3	CASSDRTYTDTQYF	TGCGCCAGCAGTGATCGGACTTACACAGATACGCAGTATTTT
NA	NA	TRBV5-1	TRBJ2-7	CASSFLGAYEQYF	TGCGCCAGCAGCTTCCTCGGCGCCTACGAGCAGTACTTC
NA	NA	TRBV2	TRBJ2-7	CASSGGLASSYEQYF	TGTGCCAGCAGTGGGGGGCTAGCGAGCTCTTACGAGCAGTACTTC
NA	NA	TRBV1	TRBJ2-3	CTSSQESSGGADTQYF	TGCACCAGCAGCCAAGAATCTAGCGGAGGGGCAGATACGCAGTATTTT
NA	TRBD1	TRBV28	TRBJ2-1	CASSPPDRDHEQFF	TGTGCCAGCAGTCCCCCGGACAGGGACCATGAGCAGTTCTTC
NA	NA	TRBV5-1	TRBJ2-7	CASTLGDRRHEQYF	TGCGCCAGCACCTTGGGGGACCGTCGCCACGAGCAGTACTTC
once	NA	TRBV10-1	TRBJ2-3	CASSGRLTTDTQYF	TGCGCCAGCAGTGGGAGACTCACCACAGATACGCAGTATTTT
once	NA	TRBV7-9	TRBJ2-1	CASSPTGNGMNEQFF	TGTGCCAGCAGTCCGACCGGGAACGGTATGAATGAGCAGTTCTTC
NA	NA	TRBV5-1	TRBJ2-5	CASSLILDQETQYF	TGCGCCAGCAGCTTAATACTAGACCAAGAGACCCAGTACTTC
NA	NA	TRBV28	TRBJ1-5	CASSFPPGVLHQPQHF	TGTGCCAGCAGTTTCCCTCCAGGGGTTTTGCATCAGCCCCAGCATTTT
NA	TRBD1	TRBV11-2	TRBJ2-7	CASTDGQGYNEQYF	TGTGCCAGCACCGACGGACAGGGCTATAACGAGCAGTACTTC
many	NA	TRBV5-1	TRBJ2-1	CASSRDTSSYNEQFF	TGCGCCAGCAGCAGGGACACAAGCTCCTACAATGAGCAGTTCTTC
NA	TRBD2	TRBV19	TRBJ2-1	CASSTSGASSYNEQFF	TGTGCCAGTAGTACTAGCGGGGCCAGCTCCTACAATGAGCAGTTCTTC
few	TRBD2	TRBV19	TRBJ2-1	CASSSTAGVGGEQFF	TGTGCCAGTAGTAGTACAGCGGGAGTAGGAGGTGAGCAGTTCTTC
NA	TRBD1	TRBV2	TRBJ2-5	CASSSDRLETQYF	TGTGCCAGCAGTTCGGACAGGTTAGAGACCCAGTACTTC
NA	NA	TRBV29-1	TRBJ2-1	CSVAVVNEQFF	TGCAGCGTCGCCGTTGTGAATGAGCAGTTCTTC
once	NA	TRBV21-1	TRBJ2-7	CASSTRGSGNLNF	TGTGCCAGCAGCACTCGGGGTAGCGGGAACCTCAACTTC
few	NA	TRBV11-2	TRBJ2-2	CASSFWGQNTGELFF	TGTGCCAGCAGCTTCTGGGGACAGAACACCGGGGAGCTGTTTTTT
NA	NA	TRBV28	TRBJ2-7	CASSPLEIEQYF	TGTGCCAGCAGTCCCCTGGAGATCGAGCAGTACTTC
NA	NA	TRBV5-6	TRBJ1-2	CASSLVTGNYGYTF	TGTGCCAGCAGCTTAGTCACAGGGAACTATGGCTACACCTTC